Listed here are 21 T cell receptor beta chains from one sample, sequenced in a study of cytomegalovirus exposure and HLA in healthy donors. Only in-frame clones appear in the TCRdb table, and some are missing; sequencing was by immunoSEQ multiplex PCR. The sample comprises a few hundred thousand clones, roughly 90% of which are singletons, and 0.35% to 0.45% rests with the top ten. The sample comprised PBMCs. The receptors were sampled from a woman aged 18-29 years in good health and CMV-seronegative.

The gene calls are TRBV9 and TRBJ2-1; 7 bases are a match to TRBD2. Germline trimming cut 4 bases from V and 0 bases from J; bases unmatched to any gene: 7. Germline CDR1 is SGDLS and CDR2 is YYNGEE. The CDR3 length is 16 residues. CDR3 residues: CASSPTSESSYNEQFF. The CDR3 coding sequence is TGTGCCAGCAGCCCCACTAGCGAGAGCTCCTACAATGAGCAGTTCTTC.

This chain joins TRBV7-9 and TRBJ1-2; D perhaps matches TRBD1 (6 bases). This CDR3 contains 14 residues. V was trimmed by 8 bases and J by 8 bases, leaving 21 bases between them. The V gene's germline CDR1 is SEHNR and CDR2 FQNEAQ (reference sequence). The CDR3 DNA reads TGTGCCAGCCAGACTGACCGGGACACGGAAGGCTACACCTTC. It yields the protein CASQTDRDTEGYTF. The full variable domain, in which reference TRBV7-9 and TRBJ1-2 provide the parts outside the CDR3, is DTGVSQNPRHKITKRGQNVTFRCDPISEHNRLYWYRQTLGQGPEFLTYFQNEAQLEKSRLLSDRFSAERPKGSFSTLEIQRTEQGDSAMYLCASQTDRDTEGYTFGSGTRLTVV.

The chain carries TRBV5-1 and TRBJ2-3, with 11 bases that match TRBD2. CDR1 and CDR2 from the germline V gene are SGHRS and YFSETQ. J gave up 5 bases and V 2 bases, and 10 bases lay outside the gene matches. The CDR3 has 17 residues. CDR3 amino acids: CASSFLAGGPALDTQYF. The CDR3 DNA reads TGCGCCAGCAGCTTTTTAGCGGGGGGGCCTGCTTTAGATACGCAGTATTTT.

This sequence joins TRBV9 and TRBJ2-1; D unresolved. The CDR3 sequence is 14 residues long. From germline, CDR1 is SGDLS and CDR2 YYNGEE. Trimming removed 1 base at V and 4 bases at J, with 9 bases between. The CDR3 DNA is TGTGCCAGCAGCGTATCTGAGCCGTACAATGAGCAGTTCTTC. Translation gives CASSVSEPYNEQFF. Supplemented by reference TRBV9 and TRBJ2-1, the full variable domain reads DSGVTQTPKHLITATGQRVTLRCSPRSGDLSVYWYQQSLDQGLQFLIQYYNGEERAKGNILERFSAQQFPDLHSELNLSSLELGDSALYFCASSVSEPYNEQFFGPGTRLTVL.

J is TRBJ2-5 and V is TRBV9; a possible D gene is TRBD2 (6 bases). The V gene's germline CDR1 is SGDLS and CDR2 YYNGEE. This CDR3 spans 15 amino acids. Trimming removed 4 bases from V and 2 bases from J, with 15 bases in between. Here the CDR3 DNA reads TGTGCCAGCAGCCAGGGAGGAGGGCAGCAAGAGACCCAGTACTTC. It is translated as CASSQGGGQQETQYF.

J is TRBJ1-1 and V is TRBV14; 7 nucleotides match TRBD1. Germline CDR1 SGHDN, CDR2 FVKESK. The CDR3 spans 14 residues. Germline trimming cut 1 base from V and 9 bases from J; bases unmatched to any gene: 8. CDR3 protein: CASSQVGQDTKAFF. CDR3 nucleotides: TGTGCCAGCAGCCAAGTCGGACAGGATACCAAAGCTTTCTTT.

Here the CDR3 DNA reads TGTGCCAGCAGCCCTAGACCCGGGGAGCTGTTTTTT. Translation gives CASSPRPGELFF. The gene calls are TRBV7-9 and TRBJ2-2; no clear D. Looked up from germline, CDR1 is SEHNR and CDR2 is FQNEAQ (reference sequence). V was trimmed by 5 bases and J by 6 bases, leaving 7 bases between them. The CDR3 contains 12 residues.

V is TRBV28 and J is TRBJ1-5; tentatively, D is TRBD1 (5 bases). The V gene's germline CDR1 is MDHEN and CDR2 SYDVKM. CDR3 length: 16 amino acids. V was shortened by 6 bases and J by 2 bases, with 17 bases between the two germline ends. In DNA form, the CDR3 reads TGTGCCAGCAGCCCCCCCGGGGGTAGCGGCAATCAGCCCCAGCATTTT. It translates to CASSPPGGSGNQPQHF.

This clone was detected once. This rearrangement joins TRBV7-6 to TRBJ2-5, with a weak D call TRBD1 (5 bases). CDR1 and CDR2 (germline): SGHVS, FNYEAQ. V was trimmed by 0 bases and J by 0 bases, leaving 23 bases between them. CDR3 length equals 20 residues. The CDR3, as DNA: TGTGCCAGCAGCTTAGCGTGGGGATGGGGCCCCTCTCTTAACCAAGAGACCCAGTACTTC. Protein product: CASSLAWGWGPSLNQETQYF.

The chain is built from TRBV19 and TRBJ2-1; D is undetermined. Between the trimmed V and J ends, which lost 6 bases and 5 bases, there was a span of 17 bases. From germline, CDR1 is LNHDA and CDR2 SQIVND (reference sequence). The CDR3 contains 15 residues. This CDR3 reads CASSSHSPQDNEQFF. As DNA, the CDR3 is TGTGCCAGTAGCTCACACAGCCCTCAAGACAATGAGCAGTTCTTC.

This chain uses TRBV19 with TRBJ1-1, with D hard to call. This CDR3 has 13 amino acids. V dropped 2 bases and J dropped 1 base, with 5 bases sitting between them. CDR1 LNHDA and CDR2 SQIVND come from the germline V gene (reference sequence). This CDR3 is CASSITGNTEAFF. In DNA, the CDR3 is TGTGCCAGTAGTATAACGGGGAACACTGAAGCTTTCTTT.

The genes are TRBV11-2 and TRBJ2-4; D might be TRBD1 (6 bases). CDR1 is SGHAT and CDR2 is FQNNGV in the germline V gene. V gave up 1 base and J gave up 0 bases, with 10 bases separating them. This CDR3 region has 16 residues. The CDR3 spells CASSLGGLAAKNIQYF. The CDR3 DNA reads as TGTGCCAGCAGCTTAGGGGGGCTAGCAGCCAAAAACATTCAGTACTTC. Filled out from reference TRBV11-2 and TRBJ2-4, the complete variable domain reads EAGVAQSPRYKIIEKRQSVAFWCNPISGHATLYWYQQILGQGPKLLIQFQNNGVVDDSQLPKDRFSAERLKGVDSTLKIQPAKLEDSAVYLCASSLGGLAAKNIQYFGAGTRLSVL.

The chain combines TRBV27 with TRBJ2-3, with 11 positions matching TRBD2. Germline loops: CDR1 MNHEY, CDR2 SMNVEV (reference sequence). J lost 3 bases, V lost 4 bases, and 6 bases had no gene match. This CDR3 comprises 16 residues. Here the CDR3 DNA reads TGTGCCAGCAGTTCCCTTCTAGCGGGGGGTACAGATACGCAGTATTTT. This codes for CASSSLLAGGTDTQYF.

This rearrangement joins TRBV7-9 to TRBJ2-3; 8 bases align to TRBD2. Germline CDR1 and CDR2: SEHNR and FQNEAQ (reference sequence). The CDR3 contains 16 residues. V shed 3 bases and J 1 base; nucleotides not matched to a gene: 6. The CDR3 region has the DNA TGTGCCAGCAGCTTCTCGGGAGGGTCGGGCACAGATACGCAGTATTTT. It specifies CASSFSGGSGTDTQYF.

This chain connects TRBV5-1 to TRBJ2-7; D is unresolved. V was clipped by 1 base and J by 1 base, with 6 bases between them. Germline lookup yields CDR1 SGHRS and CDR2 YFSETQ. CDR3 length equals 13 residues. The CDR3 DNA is TGCGCCAGCAGCTTGACAGATTCCTACGAGCAGTACTTC. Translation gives CASSLTDSYEQYF.

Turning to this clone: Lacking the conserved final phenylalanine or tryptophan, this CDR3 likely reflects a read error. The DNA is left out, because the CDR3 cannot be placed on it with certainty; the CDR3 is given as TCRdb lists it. The CDR3 here is CASSDQTGTARL. The rearrangement links TRBV7-9 to TRBJ2-7; the table gives TRBD1 as D, unverified against the DNA. The CDR3 spans 12 residues, counting both ends. The V gene's germline CDR1 is SEHNR and CDR2 FQNEAQ (reference sequence).

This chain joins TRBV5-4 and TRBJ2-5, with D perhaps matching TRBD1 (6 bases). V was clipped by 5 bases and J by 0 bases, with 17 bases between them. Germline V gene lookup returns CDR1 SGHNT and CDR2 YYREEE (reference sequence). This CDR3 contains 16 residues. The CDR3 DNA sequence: TGTGCCAGCAGTTATGACCGGGACACCAACCAAGAGACCCAGTACTTC. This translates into CASSYDRDTNQETQYF. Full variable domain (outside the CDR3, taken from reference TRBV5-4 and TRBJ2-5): ETGVTQSPTHLIKTRGQQVTLRCSSQSGHNTVSWYQQALGQGPQFIFQYYREEENGRGNFPPRFSGLQFPNYSSELNVNALELDDSALYLCASSYDRDTNQETQYFGPGTRLLVL.

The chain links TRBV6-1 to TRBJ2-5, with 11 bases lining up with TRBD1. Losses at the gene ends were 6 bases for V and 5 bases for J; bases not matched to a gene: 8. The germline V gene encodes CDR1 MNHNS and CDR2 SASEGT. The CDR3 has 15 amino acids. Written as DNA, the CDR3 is TGTGCCAGCAGCCGGGACAGGGGGGTGGGGGAGACCCAGTACTTC. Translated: CASSRDRGVGETQYF.

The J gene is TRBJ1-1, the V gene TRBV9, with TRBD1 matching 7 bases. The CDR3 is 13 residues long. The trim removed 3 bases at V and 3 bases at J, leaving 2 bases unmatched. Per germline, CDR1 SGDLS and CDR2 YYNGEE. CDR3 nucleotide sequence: TGTGCCAGCAGCGAGGGACAGTACACTGAAGCTTTCTTT. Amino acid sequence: CASSEGQYTEAFF.

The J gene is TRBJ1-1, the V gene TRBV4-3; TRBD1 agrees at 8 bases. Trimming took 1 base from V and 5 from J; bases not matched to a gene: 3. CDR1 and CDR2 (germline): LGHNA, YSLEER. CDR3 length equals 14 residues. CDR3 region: CASSQVNRGTEAFF. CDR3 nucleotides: TGCGCCAGCAGCCAAGTCAACAGGGGGACTGAAGCTTTCTTT.

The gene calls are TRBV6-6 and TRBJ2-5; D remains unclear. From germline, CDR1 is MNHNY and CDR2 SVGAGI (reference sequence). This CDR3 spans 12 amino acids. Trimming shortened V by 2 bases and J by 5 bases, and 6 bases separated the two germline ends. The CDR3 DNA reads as TGTGCCAGCAGTTACGCAGCGGAGACCCAGTACTTC. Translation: CASSYAAETQYF.